The sequence of this T cell receptor beta chain was determined in a study of T cell repertoires in cytomegalovirus infection. Overall study: Carrying CMV and the relevant HLA type showed in public TCR beta signatures. Study findings and constraints: Summed frequency of shared TCR beta families picked out CMV carriers who also had the relevant HLA. Dominant in the ex vivo response were TCR beta clonotypes restricted by HLA-C and specific for CMV.

In this sample, this clonotype turned up a few times. Its antigen is unknown. With 6 bases clipped from V and 1 base from J, the junction kept 7 bases outside the gene matches. CDR3 length: 16 amino acids. Germline CDR1 is SNHLY and CDR2 is FYNNEI. MiXCR was run by TCRdb on the reads, yielding one entry per CDR3 protein. The sample lists 750,000 to 900,000 distinct CDR3 sequences; 25% to 35% were seen once. The sample in question was cultured CD8+ T cells from PBMCs, obtained from culture after CMV antigen stimulation. The chain joins TRBV2 to TRBJ2-1; the match to TRBD2 covers 9 bases. The sequence came from a human donor in good health (CMV status not recorded). Some clones in this sample may be carry-over from other donors' samples. CDR3 sequence: CASRLSGGRSYNEQFF. The DNA for the CDR3 is TGTGCCAGCAGATTAAGCGGGGGGCGGTCCTACAATGAGCAGTTCTTC.